The 29 T cell receptor beta chains in this list originate from one sample, sequenced in a study of control samples from healthy donors and cancer patients. TCRdb's table, derived via immunoSEQ multiplex PCR, lists solely in-frame clones and lacks some. The repertoire holds around 190,000 clones, with just over 90% as singletons. Sequencing was carried out using blood. The receptors stem from a man aged 25-45 years in good health.

The rearrangement links TRBV19 to TRBJ1-1; tentatively, D is TRBD1 (5 bases). The CDR3 contains 15 residues. Trimming removed 7 bases at V and 0 bases at J, with 15 bases between. CDR1 and CDR2 (germline): LNHDA, SQIVND (reference sequence). CDR3 DNA sequence: TGTGCCAGTACCGGCGGGGGGGTGATGAACACTGAAGCTTTCTTT. As protein: CASTGGGVMNTEAFF.

The rearrangement uses TRBV4-1 and TRBJ1-2; no clear D gene. There are 15 residues in the CDR3. The germline V and J ends were trimmed by 1 base and 2 bases, with 11 bases remaining between them. CDR1 and CDR2 from the germline V gene are MGHRA and YSYEKL. In DNA, the CDR3 is TGCGCCAGCAGCCAAGTACGGGGAACCAACTATGGCTACACCTTC. Amino acid sequence: CASSQVRGTNYGYTF.

The rearrangement uses TRBV4-1 and TRBJ2-1; TRBD2 matches at 8 bases. The germline V gene has CDR1 MGHRA and CDR2 YSYEKL. This CDR3 is 15 amino acids long. V was pared by 3 bases and J by 3 bases, with 4 bases of the junction left unmatched. In DNA, the CDR3 is TGCGCCAGCAGCCACGGTCGGGGGGGCTACAATGAGCAGTTCTTC. Translating gives CASSHGRGGYNEQFF.

The rearrangement joins TRBV5-1 to TRBJ1-1; 7 bases are shared with TRBD1. CDR3 length: 15 amino acids. V was pared by 4 bases and J by 7 bases, with 13 bases of the junction left unmatched. CDR1 and CDR2 from the germline V gene are SGHRS and YFSETQ. The DNA for the CDR3 is TGCGCCAGCAGCGACCCGGCCCAGGACAGGTTTGAAGCTTTCTTT. Translated: CASSDPAQDRFEAFF.

V usage is TRBV4-3 and J usage is TRBJ1-5, with 7 bases identical to TRBD1. Germline V CDR1 and CDR2: LGHNA, YSLEER. Unmatched junction bases numbered 6, after V lost 1 base and J lost 6 bases. The CDR3 loop spans 15 amino acids. CDR3 loop: CASSQVLGGGQPQHF. CDR3 bases: TGCGCCAGCAGCCAAGTTCTAGGGGGCGGTCAGCCCCAGCATTTT.

The J gene is TRBJ2-1, the V gene TRBV11-1; 9 bases map to TRBD1. Looked up from germline, CDR1 is SGHAT and CDR2 is FQDESV (reference sequence). CDR3 length: 16 amino acids. V lost 1 base and J lost 4; bases outside the gene matches: 5. CDR3 residues: CASSLDRTGVYNEQFF. For the CDR3, the DNA is TGTGCCAGCAGCTTAGATAGGACAGGGGTATACAATGAGCAGTTCTTC.

Here the CDR3 DNA reads TGTGCCAGCAGCCAAGAAGCGGGAGGGACCTACGAGCAGTACTTC. It is translated as CASSQEAGGTYEQYF. The chain links TRBV4-2 to TRBJ2-7; TRBD2 aligns across 10 bases. J gave up 2 bases and V 0 bases, and 1 base lay outside the gene matches. The CDR3 loop spans 15 amino acids. Germline CDR1 is LGHNA and CDR2 is YNFKEQ.

This clone was seen a handful of times. The J gene is TRBJ1-5, the V gene TRBV6-2 or TRBV6-3; 8 bases match TRBD1. The CDR3 extends over 15 amino acids. Germline V gene sequence: CDR1 MNHEY, CDR2 SVGEGT. V dropped 6 bases and J dropped 2; count of bases not matched to a gene: 6. This CDR3 reads CASSHGQGGNQPQHF. The CDR3 DNA is TGTGCCAGCAGCCACGGACAGGGTGGCAATCAGCCCCAGCATTTT.

This clone appeared once. The rearrangement joins TRBV2 to TRBJ1-1; 8 bases align to TRBD1. Germline V gene sequence: CDR1 SNHLY, CDR2 FYNNEI. The CDR3 runs to 14 residues. Unmatched junction bases numbered 8, after V lost 7 bases and J lost 4 bases. CDR3 loop: CASTYDRGVTEAFF. In nucleotides, the CDR3 is TGTGCCAGCACCTACGACAGGGGTGTCACTGAAGCTTTCTTT.

V gene TRBV5-1 combines with J gene TRBJ1-6, with 8 bases aligning to TRBD1. The CDR3 totals 13 residues. Germline CDR1 is SGHRS and CDR2 is YFSETQ. Trimming at V came to 7 bases and at J to 9 bases, leaving 6 bases not matched to a gene. CDR3 bases: TGCGCCAGCTCCCAGGGGGCCGGTTCACCCCTCCACTTT. This gives the protein CASSQGAGSPLHF.

The chain joins TRBV28 to TRBJ2-2; 7 nucleotides line up with TRBD1. V lost 4 bases, J lost 1 base, and 6 bases stayed unmatched. Germline-derived CDR1 and CDR2 are MDHEN and SYDVKM. The CDR3 is 16 amino acids. DNA of the CDR3: TGTGCCAGCAGTTCTCCCGGGACAGAGAACACCGGGGAGCTGTTTTTT. It encodes CASSSPGTENTGELFF.

The chain is built from TRBV6-5 and TRBJ2-1; D is unresolved. Germline V lookup: CDR1 MNHEY, CDR2 SVGAGI. The length of the CDR3 is 11 residues. The V end lost 2 bases, the J end lost 8 bases, and 4 bases lay between the germline ends. DNA of the CDR3: TGTGCCAGCAGTTACGACCATGAGCAGTTCTTC. It translates to CASSYDHEQFF.

This chain joins TRBV7-9 and TRBJ2-5; D not resolved. The CDR3 totals 14 residues. The germline V gene has CDR1 SEHNR and CDR2 FQNEAQ (reference sequence). V was trimmed by 5 bases and J by 5 bases, leaving 15 bases between them. Here the CDR3 DNA reads TGTGCCAGCAGCCCCACTACCATCCAGGAGACCCAGTACTTC. Protein product: CASSPTTIQETQYF.

This chain uses TRBV9 with TRBJ2-7; maybe TRBD1 (6 bases). CDR3 length equals 15 residues. CDR1 is SGDLS, CDR2 YYNGEE, per germline. Trimming took 1 base from V and 3 from J, leaving 14 bases between them. The CDR3 spells CASSVSGEYGYEQYF. The CDR3 region has the DNA TGTGCCAGCAGCGTATCAGGGGAATATGGCTACGAGCAGTACTTC.

The gene calls are TRBV20-1 and TRBJ1-5; no clear D. Germline V gene sequence: CDR1 DFQATT, CDR2 SNEGSKA (reference sequence). CDR3 length equals 13 residues. Trimming shortened V by 3 bases and J by 4 bases, and 10 bases separated the two germline ends. The CDR3 DNA is TGCAGTGCTAGTAGTGGCCCTAATCAGCCCCAGCATTTT. This sequence encodes CSASSGPNQPQHF.

The chain uses TRBV15 and TRBJ1-2; D is ambiguous. The CDR3 sequence is 14 residues long. Looked up from germline, CDR1 is LNHNV and CDR2 is YYDKDF (reference sequence). With 1 base removed from V and 3 bases from J, the gap between germline ends came to 9 bases. CDR3: CATSRARRDYGYTF. DNA for the CDR3: TGTGCCACCAGCAGAGCCCGACGAGACTATGGCTACACCTTC.

The rearrangement links TRBV20-1 to TRBJ2-3, with TRBD2 matching over 10 bases. The J segment lost 3 bases and the V segment lost 3 bases, leaving 12 bases of the junction unmatched. The germline V gene has CDR1 DFQATT and CDR2 SNEGSKA (reference sequence). The CDR3 spans 17 residues. The CDR3 here is CSASQVYSGGITDTQYF. DNA for the CDR3: TGCAGTGCTAGTCAAGTATATAGCGGGGGGATTACAGATACGCAGTATTTT.

This clone was recorded only once. This rearrangement joins TRBV5-4 to TRBJ1-1; D not resolved. The CDR3 has 14 residues. V was cut by 3 bases and J by 0 bases, with 9 bases left in between. The V gene's germline CDR1 is SGHNT and CDR2 YYREEE (reference sequence). CDR3: CASSSDGLNTEAFF. DNA for the CDR3: TGTGCCAGCAGCTCGGACGGACTGAACACTGAAGCTTTCTTT. Drawing the rest from reference TRBV5-4 and TRBJ1-1, the complete variable domain is ETGVTQSPTHLIKTRGQQVTLRCSSQSGHNTVSWYQQALGQGPQFIFQYYREEENGRGNFPPRFSGLQFPNYSSELNVNALELDDSALYLCASSSDGLNTEAFFGQGTRLTVV.

The genes are TRBV4-1 and TRBJ2-1; no definite D call. The V and J ends lost 4 bases and 0 bases respectively, with 10 bases between them. There are 15 residues in the CDR3. From germline, CDR1 is MGHRA and CDR2 YSYEKL. CDR3 sequence (DNA): TGCGCCAGCAGCCCTGGTCGCCGCTCCTACAATGAGCAGTTCTTC. Amino acid sequence: CASSPGRRSYNEQFF.

This clone has only one observation. The V and J genes are TRBV5-4 and TRBJ2-7; D perhaps matches TRBD1 (5 bases). V was pared by 4 bases and J by 1 base, with 12 bases between. Germline V gives CDR1 SGHNT, CDR2 YYREEE (reference sequence). The CDR3 is 14 amino acids. CDR3 residues: CASSNPTGSYEQYF. In DNA form, the CDR3 reads TGTGCCAGCAGCAACCCCACAGGATCCTACGAGCAGTACTTC.

This clone was seen once. The V call is TRBV5-1, the J call TRBJ2-1, with 10 nucleotides matching TRBD2. V was pared by 1 base and J by 6 bases, with 10 bases of the junction left unmatched. The CDR3 extends over 17 amino acids. Germline V gene lookup returns CDR1 SGHRS and CDR2 YFSETQ. In DNA form, the CDR3 reads TGCGCCAGCAGCTTGCGCGCTAGCGGGAGAGAACGCAATGAGCAGTTCTTC. Translated: CASSLRASGRERNEQFF.

The table lists this clone with a few counts. The chain is built from TRBV10-1 and TRBJ2-5, with 7 bases fitting TRBD1. CDR1 WNHNN and CDR2 SYGVQD come from the germline V gene (reference sequence). There are 14 residues in the CDR3. The V gene end was trimmed by 0 bases and the J gene end by 5 bases; junction bases not matched to a gene: 3. CDR3 loop: CASSESGGIETQYF. As DNA, the CDR3 is TGCGCCAGCAGTGAGTCAGGGGGCATCGAGACCCAGTACTTC.

A single count supports this clone. The chain employs TRBV23-1 and TRBJ2-3; maybe TRBD2 (5 bases). TRBV23-1 is recorded as an ORF, its role being uncertain. V was pared by 3 bases and J by 4 bases, with 11 bases between. The CDR3 loop spans 14 amino acids. The CDR3 spells CASSQREGPDTQYF. Written as DNA, the CDR3 is TGCGCCAGCAGTCAGAGGGAAGGGCCAGATACGCAGTATTTT.

V usage is TRBV11-2 and J usage is TRBJ1-2; a possible D gene is TRBD1 (5 bases). The germline CDR1 and CDR2 sequences are SGHAT and FQNNGV. V gave up 5 bases and J gave up 8 bases, with 21 bases separating them. There are 15 residues in the CDR3. The CDR3 sequence: CASSRGVGAGRGYTF. The CDR3 coding sequence is TGTGCCAGCAGCCGGGGAGTTGGGGCAGGCCGGGGCTACACCTTC.

The rearrangement joins TRBV2 to TRBJ1-5; D remains ambiguous. Trimming took 1 base from V and 1 from J, leaving 5 bases between them. Germline CDR1 SNHLY, CDR2 FYNNEI. The CDR3 consists of 14 residues. The CDR3 spells CASSEVRSNQPQHF. CDR3 DNA: TGTGCCAGCAGTGAAGTACGGAGCAATCAGCCCCAGCATTTT.

The chain employs TRBV12-5 and TRBJ2-3, with TRBD2 identical over 13 bases. The CDR3 runs to 18 residues. CDR1 LGHNT and CDR2 FRNRAP come from the germline V gene. V was clipped by 1 base and J by 0 bases; unmatched bases: 4. This CDR3 is CASGLGLAGGRSTDTQYF. For the CDR3, the DNA is TGTGCTAGTGGTTTGGGACTAGCGGGGGGTAGGAGCACAGATACGCAGTATTTT.

This clone has a single count. V and J are TRBV12-5 and TRBJ1-2; D is uncertain. The CDR3 is made up of 11 amino acids. Looked up from germline, CDR1 is LGHNT and CDR2 is FRNRAP. V was cut by 5 bases and J by 8 bases, with 9 bases left in between. Here the CDR3 reads CASGPPQGYTF. CDR3 sequence (DNA): TGTGCTAGTGGTCCGCCCCAAGGCTACACCTTC.

The CDR3 loop reads CAGRRWEGEAFF. CDR3 sequence (DNA): TGTGCCGGAAGAAGATGGGAGGGAGAAGCTTTCTTT. V usage is TRBV12-3 or TRBV12-4 and J usage is TRBJ1-1, with D unresolved. This CDR3 has 12 amino acids. Trimming cost V 11 bases and J 8 bases, with 18 bases left between them.

V gene TRBV20-1 combines with J gene TRBJ2-1; no reliable D call. Germline-derived CDR1 and CDR2 are DFQATT and SNEGSKA (reference sequence). Deletions cut 5 bases from V and 7 bases from J, with 9 bases between. The CDR3 runs to 11 residues. DNA of the CDR3: TGCAGTGCTTACGGAGATAATGAGCAGTTCTTC. It codes for CSAYGDNEQFF.